The rows below give T cell receptor beta chains drawn from one sample of a study of cytomegalovirus exposure and HLA in healthy donors. The data were produced by immunoSEQ multiplex PCR, yet TCRdb's version contains in-frame clones alone and is incomplete. This table holds over 200,000 clones, 77% found once. The specimen was PBMCs. The receptors were sampled from a woman aged 60 to 75 in good health and CMV-seropositive. CDR3s include the opening cysteine and the closing phenylalanine or tryptophan. A D gene is named only where the DNA matches it firmly. Size is stated for part of the rows, as once, few or many counts, or as a class when the clone is expanded.

d_call j_call clone_size v_call cdr3_length cdr3_aa cdr3_nt
NA TRBJ1-1 once TRBV19 10 CATPRTEAFF TGTGCCACCCCCCGGACTGAAGCTTTCTTT
TRBD2 TRBJ2-3 NA TRBV6-4 17 CASSDGLAGGGTDTQYF TGTGCCAGCAGCGACGGGCTTGCGGGGGGTGGCACAGATACGCAGTATTTT
NA TRBJ2-5 NA TRBV28 11 CASIRSETQYF TGTGCCAGCATTCGGTCTGAGACCCAGTACTTC
NA TRBJ2-5 once TRBV10-3 12 CAVSGGSETQYF TGTGCCGTCTCTGGCGGCTCTGAGACCCAGTACTTC
TRBD1 TRBJ2-1 NA TRBV18 16 CASSPPPGQGNNEQFF TGTGCCAGCTCACCTCCACCGGGACAGGGGAACAATGAGCAGTTCTTC
NA TRBJ2-7 once TRBV5-1 14 CASSVRVTPYEQYF TGCGCCAGCAGCGTTCGGGTCACTCCCTACGAGCAGTACTTC
TRBD1 TRBJ1-2 NA TRBV5-4 14 CASSLVGGGNGYTF TGTGCCAGCAGCTTGGTTGGAGGGGGCAATGGCTACACCTTC
TRBD1 TRBJ2-7 few TRBV7-2 12 CASSPTGYEQYF TGTGCCAGCAGCCCGACAGGGTACGAGCAGTACTTC
TRBD1 TRBJ1-4 NA TRBV4-2 16 CASSQFVGTGGEKLFF TGTGCCAGCAGCCAATTTGTAGGGACAGGGGGTGAAAAACTGTTTTTT
TRBD1 TRBJ1-4 NA TRBV5-5 16 CASRSGQGAGNEKLFF TGTGCCAGCAGGTCGGGACAGGGGGCGGGTAATGAAAAACTGTTTTTT
NA TRBJ1-2 NA TRBV6-1 15 CASRETVVVDYGYTF TGTGCCAGCAGGGAGACAGTAGTGGTGGATTATGGCTACACCTTC
NA TRBJ1-4 once TRBV7-8 14 CASSQGATNEKLFF TGTGCCAGCAGCCAAGGGGCAACTAATGAAAAACTGTTTTTT
TRBD2 TRBJ2-3 few TRBV5-1 14 CAGSGGSRTDTQYF TGCGCCGGTTCAGGCGGGAGCCGTACAGATACGCAGTATTTT
NA TRBJ1-2 once TRBV10-3 13 CAIRGEPNYGYTF TGTGCCATCAGGGGAGAACCAAACTATGGCTACACCTTC
TRBD2 TRBJ2-7 NA TRBV14 15 CASSQGLAGGREQYF TGTGCCAGCAGCCAAGGACTAGCGGGGGGGCGCGAGCAGTACTTC
NA TRBJ2-4 NA TRBV14 14 CASSPTGQGNIQYF TGTGCCAGCAGCCCTACGGGGCAGGGGAACATTCAGTACTTC
NA TRBJ2-1 NA TRBV7-9 13 CASSLTAYNEQFF TGTGCCAGCAGCCTAACTGCTTACAATGAGCAGTTCTTC
NA TRBJ1-6 NA TRBV11-2 13 CASSYRDNSPLHF TGTGCCAGCAGCTACAGGGATAATTCACCCCTCCACTTT
TRBD1 TRBJ2-4 NA TRBV11-2 14 CASSSTRGKNIQYF TGTGCCAGCAGCTCTACCAGGGGGAAGAACATTCAGTACTTC
TRBD1 TRBJ2-5 NA TRBV2 14 CASRTGTAQETQYF TGTGCCAGCAGAACCGGGACAGCCCAAGAGACCCAGTACTTC
NA TRBJ2-7 NA TRBV5-1 12 CASSNTVYEQYF TGCGCCAGCAGCAATACAGTTTACGAGCAGTACTTC
TRBD1 TRBJ2-5 NA TRBV27 17 CASSKSRRQGASETQYF TGTGCCAGCAGCAAATCCCGGAGACAGGGGGCCTCAGAGACCCAGTACTTC
NA TRBJ2-6 NA TRBV7-9 17 CASSSRRDWAGANVLTF TGTGCCAGCAGCTCTCGGAGGGATTGGGCCGGGGCCAACGTCCTGACTTTC
TRBD1 TRBJ2-7 NA TRBV5-4 14 CASSSRTGLHEQYF TGTGCCAGCAGCAGCAGGACAGGGCTACACGAGCAGTACTTC
TRBD2 TRBJ2-1 once TRBV28 16 CASSLVGRGIYNEQFF TGTGCCAGCAGTTTAGTCGGGAGGGGGATCTACAATGAGCAGTTCTTC
NA TRBJ2-1 NA TRBV13 13 CASSPTTQNEQFF TGTGCCAGCAGCCCCACAACGCAGAATGAGCAGTTCTTC
TRBD1 TRBJ2-2 NA TRBV28 15 CASSLGDRDTGELFF TGTGCCAGCAGTTTAGGGGACAGGGACACCGGGGAGCTGTTTTTT
TRBD1 TRBJ2-7 NA TRBV6-5 15 CASSPGTASSYEQYF TGTGCCAGCAGTCCCGGGACAGCCAGTTCCTACGAGCAGTACTTC
NA TRBJ2-7 NA TRBV5-1 13 CASSLGPTYEQYF TGCGCCAGCAGCTTGGGCCCTACCTACGAGCAGTACTTC
TRBD2 TRBJ2-7 NA TRBV7-9 18 CASSLGRGLGEGPYEQYF TGTGCCAGCAGTCTAGGGCGGGGGTTGGGGGAGGGCCCCTACGAGCAGTACTTC
NA TRBJ2-1 once TRBV7-9 14 CASSPILSYNEQFF TGTGCCAGCAGCCCCATACTCTCCTACAATGAGCAGTTCTTC
TRBD2 TRBJ2-7 NA TRBV6-1 15 CASSEARELGDVQYF TGTGCCAGCAGTGAAGCGCGGGAGCTTGGAGATGTGCAGTACTTC